This TCR beta chain was obtained from a study of monozygotic twins with inflammatory bowel disease. General study results and limits: Whereas healthy co-twins had higher TCRbeta diversity (inverse Simpson), IBD patients had lower diversity.

Germline CDR1 reads SNHLY; CDR2 reads FYNNEI. The CDR3 has 14 residues. There were eight separate reactions per sample in which cDNA was made. TCRdb re-called the 5' RACE reads and shows each CDR3 protein once, DNA omitted. The ten top clones account for about 2.7%, within a sample of approximately 160,000 distinct CDR3 sequences. Donors each gave more than 2 ml of blood. T cells were not sorted, and total RNA was isolated straight from whole blood. As concerns this clonotype: Its antigen is undetermined.

This sequence joins TRBV2 and TRBJ2-1; TCRdb returns TRBD1, unconfirmable since there is no DNA. This TCR derives from a human donor with ulcerative colitis or Crohn's disease, or a healthy co-twin of an affected twin (not recorded which). Sequences were obtained from blood. This CDR3 is CASRGIDRYNEQFF.